Reported below is one T cell receptor beta chain. Germline CDR1 reads MGHRA; CDR2 reads YSYEKL. The CDR3 has 17 amino acids. V lost 1 base and J lost 6, with 21 bases in between. This sample was included in a study of blood T cell repertoires in COVID-19. Sequencing used immunoSEQ multiplex PCR; TCRdb keeps in-frame clones, though not all of them. The repertoire has about 140,000 clones, more than 75% of them found once; the top ten carry approximately 2.5%. Sequencing was carried out using peripheral blood. The clonotype originates from a human donor with acute or convalescent COVID-19. The donor label of this sample is uncertain. The V call is TRBV4-1, the J call TRBJ1-2; D is perhaps TRBD1 (5 bases). The CDR3, as DNA: TGCGCCAGCAGCCAAGTAGGGCGGGGGGGAGATGCAGATGGCTACACCTTC. Its translation: CASSQVGRGGDADGYTF.